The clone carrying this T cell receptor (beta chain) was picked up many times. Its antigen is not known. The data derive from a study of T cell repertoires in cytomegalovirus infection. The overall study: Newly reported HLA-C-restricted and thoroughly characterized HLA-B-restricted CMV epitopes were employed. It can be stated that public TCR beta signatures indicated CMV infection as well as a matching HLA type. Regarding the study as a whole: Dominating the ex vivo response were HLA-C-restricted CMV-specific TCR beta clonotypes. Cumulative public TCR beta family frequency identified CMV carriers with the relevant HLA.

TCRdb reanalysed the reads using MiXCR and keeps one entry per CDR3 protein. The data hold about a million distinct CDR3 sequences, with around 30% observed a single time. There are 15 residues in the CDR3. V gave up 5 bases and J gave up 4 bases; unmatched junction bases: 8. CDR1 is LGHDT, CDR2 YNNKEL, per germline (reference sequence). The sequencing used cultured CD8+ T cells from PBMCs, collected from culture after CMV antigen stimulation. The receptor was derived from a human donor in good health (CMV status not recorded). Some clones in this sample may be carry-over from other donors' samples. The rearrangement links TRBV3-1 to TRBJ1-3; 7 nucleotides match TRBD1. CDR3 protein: CASSSLTGRGNTIYF. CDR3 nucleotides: TGTGCCAGCAGCTCTTTGACAGGGAGAGGAAACACCATATATTTT.